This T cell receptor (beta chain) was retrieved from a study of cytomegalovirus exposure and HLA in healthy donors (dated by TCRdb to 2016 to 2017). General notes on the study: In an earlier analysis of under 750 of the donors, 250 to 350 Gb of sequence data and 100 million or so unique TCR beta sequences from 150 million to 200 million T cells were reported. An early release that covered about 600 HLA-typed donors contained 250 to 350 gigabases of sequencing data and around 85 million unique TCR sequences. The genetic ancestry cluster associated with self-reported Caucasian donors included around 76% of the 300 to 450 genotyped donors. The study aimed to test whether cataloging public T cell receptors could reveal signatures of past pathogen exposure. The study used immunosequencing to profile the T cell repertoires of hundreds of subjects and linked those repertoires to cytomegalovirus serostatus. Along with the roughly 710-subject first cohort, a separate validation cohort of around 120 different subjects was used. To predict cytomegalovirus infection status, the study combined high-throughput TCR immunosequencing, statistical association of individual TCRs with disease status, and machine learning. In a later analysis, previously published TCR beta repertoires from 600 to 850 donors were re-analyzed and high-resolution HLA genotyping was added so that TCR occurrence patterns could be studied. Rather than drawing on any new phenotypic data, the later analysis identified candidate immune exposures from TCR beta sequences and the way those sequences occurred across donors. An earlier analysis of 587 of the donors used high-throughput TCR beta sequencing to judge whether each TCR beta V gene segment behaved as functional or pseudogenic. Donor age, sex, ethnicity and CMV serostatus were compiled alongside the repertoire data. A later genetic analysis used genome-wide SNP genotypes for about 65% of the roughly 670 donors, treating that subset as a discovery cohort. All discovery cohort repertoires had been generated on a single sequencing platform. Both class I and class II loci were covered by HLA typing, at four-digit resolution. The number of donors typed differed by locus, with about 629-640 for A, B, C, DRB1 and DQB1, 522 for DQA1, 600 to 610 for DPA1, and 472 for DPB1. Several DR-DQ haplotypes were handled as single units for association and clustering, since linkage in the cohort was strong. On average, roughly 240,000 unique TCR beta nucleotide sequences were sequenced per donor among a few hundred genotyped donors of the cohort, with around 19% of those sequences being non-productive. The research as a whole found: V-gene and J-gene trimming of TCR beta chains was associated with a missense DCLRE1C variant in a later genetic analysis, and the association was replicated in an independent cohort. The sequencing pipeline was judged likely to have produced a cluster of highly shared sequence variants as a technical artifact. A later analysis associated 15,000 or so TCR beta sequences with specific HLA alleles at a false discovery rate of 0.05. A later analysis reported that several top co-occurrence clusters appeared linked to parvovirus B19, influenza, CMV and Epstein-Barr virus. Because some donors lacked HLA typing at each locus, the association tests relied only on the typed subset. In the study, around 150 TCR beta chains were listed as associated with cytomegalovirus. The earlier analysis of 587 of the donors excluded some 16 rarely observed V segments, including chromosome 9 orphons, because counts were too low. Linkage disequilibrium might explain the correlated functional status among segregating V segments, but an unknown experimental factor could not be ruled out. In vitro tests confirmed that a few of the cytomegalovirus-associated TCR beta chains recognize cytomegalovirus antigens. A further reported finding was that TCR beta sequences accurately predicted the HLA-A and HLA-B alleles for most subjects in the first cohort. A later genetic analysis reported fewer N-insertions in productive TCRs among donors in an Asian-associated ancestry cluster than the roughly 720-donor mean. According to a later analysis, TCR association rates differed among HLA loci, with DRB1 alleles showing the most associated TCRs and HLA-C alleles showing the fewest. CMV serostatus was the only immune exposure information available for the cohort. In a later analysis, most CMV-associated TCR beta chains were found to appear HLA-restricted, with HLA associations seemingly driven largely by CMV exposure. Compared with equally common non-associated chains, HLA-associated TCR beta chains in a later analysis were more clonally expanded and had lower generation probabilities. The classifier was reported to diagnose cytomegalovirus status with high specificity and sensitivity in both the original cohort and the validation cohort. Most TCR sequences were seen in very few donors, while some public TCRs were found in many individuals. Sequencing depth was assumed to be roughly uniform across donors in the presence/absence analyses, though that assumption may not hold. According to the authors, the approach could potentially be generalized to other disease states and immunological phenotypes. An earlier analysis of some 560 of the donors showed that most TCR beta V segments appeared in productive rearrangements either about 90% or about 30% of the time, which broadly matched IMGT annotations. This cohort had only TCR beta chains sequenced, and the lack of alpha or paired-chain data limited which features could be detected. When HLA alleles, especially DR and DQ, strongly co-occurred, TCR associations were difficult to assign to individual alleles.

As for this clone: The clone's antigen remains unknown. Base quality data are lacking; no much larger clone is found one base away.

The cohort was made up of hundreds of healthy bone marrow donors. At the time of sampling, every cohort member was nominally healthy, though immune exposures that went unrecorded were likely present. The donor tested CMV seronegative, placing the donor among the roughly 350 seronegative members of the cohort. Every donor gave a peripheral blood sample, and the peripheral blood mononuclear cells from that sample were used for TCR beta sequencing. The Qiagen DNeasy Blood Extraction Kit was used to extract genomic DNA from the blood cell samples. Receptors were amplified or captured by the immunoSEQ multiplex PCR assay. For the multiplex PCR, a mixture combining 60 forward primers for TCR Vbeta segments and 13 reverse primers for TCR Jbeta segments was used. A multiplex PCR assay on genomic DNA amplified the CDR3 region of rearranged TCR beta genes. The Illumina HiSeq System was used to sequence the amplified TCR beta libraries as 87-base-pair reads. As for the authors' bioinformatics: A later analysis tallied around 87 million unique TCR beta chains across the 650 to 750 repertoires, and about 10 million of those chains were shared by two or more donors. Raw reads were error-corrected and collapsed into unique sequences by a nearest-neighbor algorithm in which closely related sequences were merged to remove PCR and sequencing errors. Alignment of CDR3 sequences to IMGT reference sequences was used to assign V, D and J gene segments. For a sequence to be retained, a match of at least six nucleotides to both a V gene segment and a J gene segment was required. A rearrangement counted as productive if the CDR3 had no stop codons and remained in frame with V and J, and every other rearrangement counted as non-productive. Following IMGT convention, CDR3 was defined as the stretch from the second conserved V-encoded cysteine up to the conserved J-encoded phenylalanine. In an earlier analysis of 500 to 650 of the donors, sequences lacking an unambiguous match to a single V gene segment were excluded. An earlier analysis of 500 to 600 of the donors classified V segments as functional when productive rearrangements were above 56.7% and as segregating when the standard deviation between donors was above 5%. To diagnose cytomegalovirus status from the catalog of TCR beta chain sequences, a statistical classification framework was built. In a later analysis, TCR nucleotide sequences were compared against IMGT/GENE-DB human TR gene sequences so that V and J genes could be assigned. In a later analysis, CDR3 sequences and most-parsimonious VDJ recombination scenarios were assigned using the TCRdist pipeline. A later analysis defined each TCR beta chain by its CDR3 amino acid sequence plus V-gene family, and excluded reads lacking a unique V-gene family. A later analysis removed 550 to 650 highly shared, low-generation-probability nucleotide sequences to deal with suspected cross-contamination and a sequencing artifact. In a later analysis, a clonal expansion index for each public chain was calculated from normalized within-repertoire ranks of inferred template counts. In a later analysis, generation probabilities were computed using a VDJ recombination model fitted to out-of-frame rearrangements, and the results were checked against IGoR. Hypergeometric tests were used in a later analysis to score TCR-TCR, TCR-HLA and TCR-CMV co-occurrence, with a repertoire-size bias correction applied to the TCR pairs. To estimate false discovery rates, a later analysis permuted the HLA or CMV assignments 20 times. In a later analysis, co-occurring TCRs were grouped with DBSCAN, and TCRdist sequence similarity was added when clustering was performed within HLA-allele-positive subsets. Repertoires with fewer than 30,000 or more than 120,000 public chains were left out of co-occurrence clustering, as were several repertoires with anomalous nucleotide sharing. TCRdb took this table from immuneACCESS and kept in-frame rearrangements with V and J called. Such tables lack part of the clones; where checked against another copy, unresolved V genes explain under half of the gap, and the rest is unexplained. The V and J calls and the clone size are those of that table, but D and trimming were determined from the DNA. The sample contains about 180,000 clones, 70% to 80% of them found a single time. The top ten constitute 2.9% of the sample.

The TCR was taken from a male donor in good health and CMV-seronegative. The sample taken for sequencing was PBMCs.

The CDR3 reads as follows: CASSLKGWSGNTIYF. The DNA reads TGTGCCAGCAGTTTAAAGGGGTGGTCTGGAAACACCATATATTTT. The chain is encoded by TRBV27 joined to TRBJ1-3, with TRBD1 tentatively as D gene (5 bases match). The CDR3, from cysteine to phenylalanine, totals 15 residues. The entry retains the CDR3 DNA only, 45 bases that are in frame from base 1. From the germline V gene (reference sequence), CDR1 is MNHEY and CDR2 is SMNVEV. V drops 2 bases and J drops 1 base, leaving 9 bases in between.